The clone carrying this T cell receptor beta chain has a count of ten or more. This sample was included in a study of blood T cells in healthy people across ages. Sample-barcoded 5' priming and a J-beta primer mix drove a second PCR of 7 to 11 cycles. Each CDR3 protein gets one entry after TCRdb re-called the 5' RACE reads with MiXCR. The table lists under 2 million distinct CDR3 sequences, about 35% of them singletons. This clonotype was sampled from a woman in her thirties in good health. Sequenced: blood.

The CDR3, as DNA: TGTGCCAGCATTTCCGGGACAGGGCTTTACGAGCAGTACTTC. This gives the protein CASISGTGLYEQYF. The chain couples TRBV6-2 or TRBV6-3 to TRBJ2-7, with 9 bases identical to TRBD1. The CDR3 consists of 14 residues. Trimming removed 7 bases from V and 4 bases from J; junction bases left unmatched: 8. Germline CDR1 and CDR2: MNHEY and SVGEGT.